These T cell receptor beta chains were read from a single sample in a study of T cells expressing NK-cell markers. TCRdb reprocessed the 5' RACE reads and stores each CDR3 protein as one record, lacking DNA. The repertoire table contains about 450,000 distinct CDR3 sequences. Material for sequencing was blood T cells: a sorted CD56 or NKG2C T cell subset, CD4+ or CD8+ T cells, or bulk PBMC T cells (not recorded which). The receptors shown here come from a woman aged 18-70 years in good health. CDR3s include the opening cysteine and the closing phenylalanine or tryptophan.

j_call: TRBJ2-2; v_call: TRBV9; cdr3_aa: CASSSPPGGQPNTGELFF
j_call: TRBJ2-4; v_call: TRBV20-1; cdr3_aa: CSARAGASKNIQYF
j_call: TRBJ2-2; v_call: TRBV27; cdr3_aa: CASSSYRDTGELFF
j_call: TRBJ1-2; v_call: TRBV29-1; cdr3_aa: CSVEDRGLGGYTF
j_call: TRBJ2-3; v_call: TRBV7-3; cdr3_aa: CASSLAGGEADTQYF
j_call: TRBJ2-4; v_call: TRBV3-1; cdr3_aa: CASSRDRGRPNIQYF
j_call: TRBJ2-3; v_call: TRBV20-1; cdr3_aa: CSARAGPTDTQYF
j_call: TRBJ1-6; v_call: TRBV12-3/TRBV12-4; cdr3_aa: CASSFFGVGSPLHF
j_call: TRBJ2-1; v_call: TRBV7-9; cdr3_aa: CASSLLLAGGQHEQFF
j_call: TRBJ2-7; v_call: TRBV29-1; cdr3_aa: CSVEGGVGEQYF